The clone carrying this T cell receptor (beta chain) was picked up one time. Its antigen is still unknown. A clone one base away is much larger, so this may be a read error. A second roughly 6 to 12 cycle PCR used barcoded and J-beta primers. Carrying 12 random nucleotides, a template-switch adaptor labeled each individual cDNA molecule. TCRdb reanalysed the 5' RACE reads using MiXCR and keeps one entry per CDR3 protein. The sample holds 650,000 to 800,000 distinct CDR3 sequences; around 50% are singletons and the top ten take less than 15%. This CDR3 region has 13 residues. The data stem from a study of blood T cells in healthy people across ages. Study observations and caveats: Strong correlation linked observed beta diversity and percent naive T cells. For the donors, CMV status was unknown and possibly confounded expanded clonotype changes. Among long-lived donors, naive CD4+ cells were more numerous and diversity higher than in aged donors.

This clonotype was obtained from a woman older than 75 in good health. The chain joins TRBV12-3 or TRBV12-4 to TRBJ2-1; D remains unclear. Sample: blood. The CDR3 loop reads CASSPLSFNEQFF. In DNA form, the CDR3 reads TGTGCCAGCAGCCCCCTCTCCTTCAATGAGCAGTTCTTC.